The rows below give T cell receptor beta chains drawn from one sample of a study of control samples from healthy donors and cancer patients. Sequencing used immunoSEQ multiplex PCR; TCRdb keeps in-frame clones, though not all of them. The sample carries over 100,000 clones, more than 70% recorded once. Sequencing was done on a sample of blood. The receptors were sampled from a man aged 50-60 years in good health. Both conserved end residues are part of each CDR3. The D gene is left open where the match is weak. Clone size, where shown, is once, few, many, or a class for clones that have expanded.

clone_size | j_call | d_call | v_call | cdr3_nt | cdr3_aa
NA | TRBJ1-2 | NA | TRBV28 | TGTGCCAGCAGTTTACAAGCAGGGGCGGGCTACACCTTC | CASSLQAGAGYTF
NA | TRBJ1-5 | TRBD1 | TRBV6-5 | TGTGCCAGCAGTTACGGTCCGGGACAGCTCCAGCATTTT | CASSYGPGQLQHF
NA | TRBJ2-3 | NA | TRBV3-1/TRBV3-2 | TGTGCCAGCAGGGGTCCGGATACGCAGTATTTT | CASRGPDTQYF
NA | TRBJ1-5 | NA | TRBV28 | TGTGCCGGCAGCCGGGGGGTCAATCAGCCCCAGCATTTT | CAGSRGVNQPQHF
NA | TRBJ2-5 | TRBD1 | TRBV11-2 | TGTGCCAGCAGCGGGCAGGGGGCTATGGAGACCCAGTACTTC | CASSGQGAMETQYF
NA | TRBJ2-3 | TRBD2 | TRBV2 | TGTGCCAGCAGCGATCAACCTAGGCCGGGGGGGTACACAGATACGCAGTATTTT | CASSDQPRPGGYTDTQYF
NA | TRBJ2-3 | NA | TRBV10-3 | TGTGCCATCAGTGTAAGGGATATGGATACGCAGTATTTT | CAISVRDMDTQYF
NA | TRBJ2-6 | TRBD1 | TRBV11-2 | TGTGCCAGCAGCTCAGGACAGGGGTTTAACGTCCTGACTTTC | CASSSGQGFNVLTF
once | TRBJ1-4 | NA | TRBV28 | TGTGCCAGCAGTTCCCTGACCGGGACGCAAAATGAAAAACTGTTTTTT | CASSSLTGTQNEKLFF
NA | TRBJ1-1 | NA | TRBV28 | TGTGCCAGCAGTTTATCCCAGGGGTTGAACACTGAAGCTTTCTTT | CASSLSQGLNTEAFF
NA | TRBJ1-1 | NA | TRBV7-3 | TGTGCCAGCAGCTTGAGCCCTGGGACTGAAGCTTTCTTT | CASSLSPGTEAFF
NA | TRBJ1-4 | NA | TRBV7-9 | TGTGCCAGCAGCTTAGTGGGGGGGAATGAAAAACTGTTTTTT | CASSLVGGNEKLFF
NA | TRBJ2-7 | TRBD1 | TRBV15 | TGTGCCACCAGCAAGGACAGGGCGAAGGGCGAGCAGTACTTC | CATSKDRAKGEQYF
NA | TRBJ1-2 | NA | TRBV7-9 | TGTGCCAGCAGCCCTAGCCTGGAAAACGTCCATGGCTACACCTTC | CASSPSLENVHGYTF
NA | TRBJ1-1 | NA | TRBV27 | TGTGCCAGCAGCCAAGGTTACGATGAAGCTTTCTTT | CASSQGYDEAFF